This T cell receptor (beta chain) derives from a study of T cells in Graves' hyperthyroidism and ophthalmopathy. This clonotype was detected only once. The TCR beta CDR3 regions underwent amplification using RNA transcripts as the source. When the TCR CDR3 underwent first-round RT-PCR, the HTBI primer set was used. TCRdb re-derived calls from the multiplex PCR reads in MiXCR, one entry per CDR3 protein. The data hold about 720,000 distinct CDR3 sequences, with about 17% observed a single time. V lost 4 bases and J 6 bases, leaving 12 bases between the germline ends. The CDR3 sequence is 13 residues long. Germline V gene sequence: CDR1 MGHRA, CDR2 YSYEKL.

Sequenced input: blood. The receptor was derived from a woman aged 45-65 years with Graves' hyperthyroidism that later progressed to Graves' ophthalmopathy. The chain employs TRBV4-1 and TRBJ1-2; D is ambiguous. CDR3 nucleotide sequence: TGCGCCAGCAGCCCCCTTGGTGTGGATGGCTACACCTTC. It encodes CASSPLGVDGYTF.